This T cell receptor (beta chain) emerged from a study of regulatory T cells in long-lasting Graves disease. This clonotype has just a few counts. The time point: newly diagnosed GD, antithyroid drugs for less than 3 months. PBMC RNA served as the TCR library source. iRepertoire HTBI primers and Arm-PCR of CDR3 regions built TCR beta libraries. One entry per CDR3 protein, called by TCRdb with MiXCR from the multiplex PCR reads. Of about 350,000 distinct CDR3 sequences listed, approximately 16% are singletons. Separately, the same data were catalogued under a study of T cells in Graves' hyperthyroidism and ophthalmopathy.

This specimen consisted of peripheral blood mononuclear cells (PBMCs), obtained at new diagnosis, from a patient treated with antithyroid drugs. This TCR derives from a man in his forties with Graves disease.

CDR3 loop: CSARAGYGYTF. CDR3 in DNA: TGCAGTGCTAGAGCCGGCTATGGCTACACCTTC. The chain combines TRBV20-1 with TRBJ1-2; D not certain. V was shortened by 1 base and J by 4 bases, with 4 bases between the two germline ends. CDR3 length: 11 residues. Germline CDR1 DFQATT, CDR2 SNEGSKA (reference sequence).